This T cell receptor beta chain was found in a study of T cell responses to AZD1222 COVID-19 vaccine. The study, taken as a whole, reports: Spike-specific TCR depth and breadth grew after two AZD1222 doses. A mostly white British donor set with more females was recruited, and clonal diversity was possibly underestimated.

About this clone: Its cognate antigen is unknown.

The germline gives CDR1 SQVTM, CDR2 ANQGSEA. Trimming took 6 bases from V and 6 from J; bases not matched to a gene: 8. This CDR3 has 14 residues. Method: immunoSEQ multiplex PCR; TCRdb's copy keeps in-frame clones and lacks some. The sample shows approximately 110,000 clones, around 93% of them seen only once. This specimen was peripheral blood, taken 28 days after the second AZD1222 dose. This chain uses TRBV29-1 with TRBJ1-6, with TRBD1 matching over 7 bases. This receptor was taken from an adult who received the AZD1222 COVID-19 vaccine. The CDR3 spells CSVAVGDSNSPLHF. CDR3 nucleotides: TGCAGCGTAGCGGTAGGGGACAGTAATTCACCCCTCCACTTT.